This paragraph covers one T cell receptor (beta chain) sequence. Antigen unknown. This record belongs to a study of blood T cells in healthy people across ages. Study-wide findings and caveats: Naive and antigen-experienced cells were not separated, limiting conclusive comparison. Long-lived and aged donors differed, with more naive CD4+ cells and higher diversity in the long-lived.

Every participating donor contributed around 9.5 milliliters of peripheral blood through a draw. The CDR3 spans 15 residues. Germline V gives CDR1 LGHNT, CDR2 FRNRAP. V was cut by 6 bases and J by 7 bases, with 19 bases left in between. Primers used in a second PCR of about 6 to 11 cycles were a sample-barcoded 5' primer and a J-beta primer mix. TCRdb passed the 5' RACE reads through MiXCR, listing each CDR3 protein once. This table has some 940,000 distinct CDR3 sequences, roughly 29% appearing once. These data also featured in a second study, about T cells of mothers and their children.

The chain uses TRBV12-5 and TRBJ2-1, with a tentative D call TRBD2 (7 bases). Sequenced sample: blood. The receptor was derived from a woman between 40 and 50 years old in good health. The CDR3 loop is CASGLGGGQQNEQFF. The CDR3 bases are TGTGCTAGTGGACTTGGGGGGGGGCAGCAGAATGAGCAGTTCTTC.